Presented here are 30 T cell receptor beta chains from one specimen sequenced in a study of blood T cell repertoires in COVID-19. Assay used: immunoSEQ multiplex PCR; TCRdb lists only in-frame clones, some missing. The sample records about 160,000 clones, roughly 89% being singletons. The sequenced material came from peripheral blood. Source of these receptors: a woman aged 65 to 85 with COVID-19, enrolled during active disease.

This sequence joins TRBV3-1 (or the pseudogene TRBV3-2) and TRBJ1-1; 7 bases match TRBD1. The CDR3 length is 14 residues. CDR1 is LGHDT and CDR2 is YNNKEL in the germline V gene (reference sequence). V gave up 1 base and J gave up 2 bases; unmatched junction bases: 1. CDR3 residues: CASSQGQGNTEAFF. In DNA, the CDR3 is TGTGCCAGCAGCCAAGGACAGGGTAACACTGAAGCTTTCTTT.

The CDR3 sequence: CASSARDRTNYGYTF. CDR3 nucleotide sequence: TGTGCCAGCAGCGCCAGGGACAGGACTAACTATGGCTACACCTTC. The chain recombines TRBV9 with TRBJ1-2, with TRBD1 identical over 8 bases. The CDR3 runs to 15 residues. Per germline, CDR1 SGDLS and CDR2 YYNGEE. With V trimmed by 3 bases and J by 0 bases, 4 bases remained unmatched.

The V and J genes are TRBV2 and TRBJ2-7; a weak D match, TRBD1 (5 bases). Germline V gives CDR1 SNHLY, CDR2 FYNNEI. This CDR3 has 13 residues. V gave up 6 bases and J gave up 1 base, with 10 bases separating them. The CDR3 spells CASRGELSYEQYF. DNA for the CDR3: TGTGCCAGCAGAGGGGAACTATCCTACGAGCAGTACTTC.

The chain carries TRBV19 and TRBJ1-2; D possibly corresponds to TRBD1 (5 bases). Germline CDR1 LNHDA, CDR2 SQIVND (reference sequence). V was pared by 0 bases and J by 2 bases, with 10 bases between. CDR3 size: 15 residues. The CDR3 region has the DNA TGTGCCAGTAGTATAGAGGCAGGGCCCAACTATGGCTACACCTTC. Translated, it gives CASSIEAGPNYGYTF.

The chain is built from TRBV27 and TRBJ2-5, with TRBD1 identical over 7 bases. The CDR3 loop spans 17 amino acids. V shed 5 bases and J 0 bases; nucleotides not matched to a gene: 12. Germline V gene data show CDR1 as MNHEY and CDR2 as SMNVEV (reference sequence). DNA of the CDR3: TGTGCCAGCAGTCCACATGGGACAGCGACGTACCAAGAGACCCAGTACTTC. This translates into CASSPHGTATYQETQYF.

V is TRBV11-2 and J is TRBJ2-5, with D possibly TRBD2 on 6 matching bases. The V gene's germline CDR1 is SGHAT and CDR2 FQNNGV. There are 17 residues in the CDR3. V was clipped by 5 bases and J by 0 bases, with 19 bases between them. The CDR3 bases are TGTGCCAGCAGCCGCGGGGTGGAGGGACTGTACCAAGAGACCCAGTACTTC. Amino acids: CASSRGVEGLYQETQYF.

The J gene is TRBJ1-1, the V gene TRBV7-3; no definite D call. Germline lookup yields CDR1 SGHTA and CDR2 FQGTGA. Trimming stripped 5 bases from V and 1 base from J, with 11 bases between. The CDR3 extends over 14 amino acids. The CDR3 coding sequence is TGTGCCAGCAGCAGGTCACCGGGGAACACTGAAGCTTTCTTT. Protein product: CASSRSPGNTEAFF.

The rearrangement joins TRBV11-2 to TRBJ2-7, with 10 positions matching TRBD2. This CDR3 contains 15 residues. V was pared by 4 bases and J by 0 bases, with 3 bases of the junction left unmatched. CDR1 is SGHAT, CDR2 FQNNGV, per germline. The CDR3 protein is CASSWTSGSSYEQYF. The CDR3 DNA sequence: TGTGCCAGCAGCTGGACTAGCGGAAGCTCCTACGAGCAGTACTTC.

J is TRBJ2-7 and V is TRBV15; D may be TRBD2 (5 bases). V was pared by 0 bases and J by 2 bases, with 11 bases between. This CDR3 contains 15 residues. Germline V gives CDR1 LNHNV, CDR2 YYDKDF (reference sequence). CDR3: CATSREFDGTYEQYF. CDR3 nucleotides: TGTGCCACCAGCAGAGAGTTCGACGGGACCTACGAGCAGTACTTC. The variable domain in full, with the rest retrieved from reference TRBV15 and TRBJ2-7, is DAMVIQNPRYQVTQFGKPVTLSCSQTLNHNVMYWYQQKSSQAPKLLFHYYDKDFNNEADTPDNFQSRRPNTSFCFLDIRSPGLGDTAMYLCATSREFDGTYEQYFGPGTRLTVT.

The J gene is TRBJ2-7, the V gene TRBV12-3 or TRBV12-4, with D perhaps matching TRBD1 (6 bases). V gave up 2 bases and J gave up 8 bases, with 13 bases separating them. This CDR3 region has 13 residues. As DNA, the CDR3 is TGTGCCAGCAGTTTATGGACAGATTCACAGCAGTACTTC. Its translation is CASSLWTDSQQYF.

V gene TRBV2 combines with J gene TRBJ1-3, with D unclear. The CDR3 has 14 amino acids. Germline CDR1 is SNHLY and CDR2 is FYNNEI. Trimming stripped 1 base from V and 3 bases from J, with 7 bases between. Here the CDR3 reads CASSEVTVGNTIYF. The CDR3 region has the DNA TGTGCCAGCAGTGAAGTAACAGTTGGAAACACCATATATTTT.

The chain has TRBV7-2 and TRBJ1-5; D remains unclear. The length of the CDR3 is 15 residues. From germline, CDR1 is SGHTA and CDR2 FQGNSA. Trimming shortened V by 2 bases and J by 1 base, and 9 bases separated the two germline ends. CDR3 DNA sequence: TGTGCCAGCAGCTTACGAGGAGGGAGCAATCAGCCCCAGCATTTT. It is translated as CASSLRGGSNQPQHF.

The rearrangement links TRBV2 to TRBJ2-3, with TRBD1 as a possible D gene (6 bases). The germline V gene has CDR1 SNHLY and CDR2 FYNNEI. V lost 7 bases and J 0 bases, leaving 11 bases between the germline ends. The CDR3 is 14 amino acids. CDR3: CASKGDISTDTQYF. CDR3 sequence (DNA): TGTGCCAGCAAGGGGGACATTAGCACAGATACGCAGTATTTT.

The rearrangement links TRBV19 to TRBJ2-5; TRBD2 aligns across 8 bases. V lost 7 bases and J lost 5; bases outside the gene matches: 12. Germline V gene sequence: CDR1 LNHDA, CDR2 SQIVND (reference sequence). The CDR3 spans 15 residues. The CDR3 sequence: CASTSGLDFRETQYF. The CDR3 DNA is TGTGCCAGTACCTCGGGACTAGACTTTCGGGAGACCCAGTACTTC. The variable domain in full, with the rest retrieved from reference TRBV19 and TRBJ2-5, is DGGITQSPKYLFRKEGQNVTLSCEQNLNHDAMYWYRQDPGQGLRLIYYSQIVNDFQKGDIAEGYSVSREKKESFPLTVTSAQKNPTAFYLCASTSGLDFRETQYFGPGTRLLVL.

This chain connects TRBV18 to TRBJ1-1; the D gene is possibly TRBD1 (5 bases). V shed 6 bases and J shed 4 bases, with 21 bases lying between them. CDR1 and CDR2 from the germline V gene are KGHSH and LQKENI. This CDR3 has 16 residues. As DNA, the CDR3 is TGTGCCAGCTCGTCCCCAAGGGGAAGGGGATTCACTGAAGCTTTCTTT. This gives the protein CASSSPRGRGFTEAFF.

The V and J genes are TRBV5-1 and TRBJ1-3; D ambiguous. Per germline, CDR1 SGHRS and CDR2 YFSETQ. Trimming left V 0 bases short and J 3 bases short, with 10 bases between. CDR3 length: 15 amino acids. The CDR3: CASSLAGDSGNTIYF. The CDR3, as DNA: TGCGCCAGCAGCTTGGCCGGGGATAGTGGAAACACCATATATTTT.

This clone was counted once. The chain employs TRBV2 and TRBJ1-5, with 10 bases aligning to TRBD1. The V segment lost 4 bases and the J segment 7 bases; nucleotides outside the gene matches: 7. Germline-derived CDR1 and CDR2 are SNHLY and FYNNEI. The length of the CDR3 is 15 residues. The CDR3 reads CASSVDRGQVQPQHF. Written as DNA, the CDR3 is TGTGCCAGCAGTGTAGACAGGGGGCAAGTCCAGCCCCAGCATTTT.

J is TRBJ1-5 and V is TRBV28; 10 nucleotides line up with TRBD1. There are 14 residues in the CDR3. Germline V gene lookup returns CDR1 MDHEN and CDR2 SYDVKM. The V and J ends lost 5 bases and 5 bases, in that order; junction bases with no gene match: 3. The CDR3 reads CASSPTGGDQPQHF. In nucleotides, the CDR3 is TGTGCCAGCAGTCCGACAGGGGGCGATCAGCCCCAGCATTTT.

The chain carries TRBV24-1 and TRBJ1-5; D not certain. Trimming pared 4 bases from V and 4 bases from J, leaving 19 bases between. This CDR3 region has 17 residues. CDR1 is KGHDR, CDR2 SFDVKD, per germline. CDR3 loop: CATSEYRRNRGNQPQHF. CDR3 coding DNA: TGTGCCACCAGTGAGTACCGGCGGAACAGAGGGAATCAGCCCCAGCATTTT.

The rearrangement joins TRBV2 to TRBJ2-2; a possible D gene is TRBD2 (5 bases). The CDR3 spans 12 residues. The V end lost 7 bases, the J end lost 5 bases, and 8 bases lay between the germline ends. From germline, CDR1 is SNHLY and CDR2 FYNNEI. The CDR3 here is CASNRGTGELFF. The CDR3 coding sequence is TGTGCCAGCAATCGAGGGACCGGGGAGCTGTTTTTT.

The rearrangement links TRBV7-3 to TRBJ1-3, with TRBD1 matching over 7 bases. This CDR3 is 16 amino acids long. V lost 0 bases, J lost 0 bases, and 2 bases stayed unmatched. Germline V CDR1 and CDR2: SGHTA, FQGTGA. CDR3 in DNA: TGTGCCAGCAGCTTAACGGGGGACAGCTCTGGAAACACCATATATTTT. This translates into CASSLTGDSSGNTIYF.

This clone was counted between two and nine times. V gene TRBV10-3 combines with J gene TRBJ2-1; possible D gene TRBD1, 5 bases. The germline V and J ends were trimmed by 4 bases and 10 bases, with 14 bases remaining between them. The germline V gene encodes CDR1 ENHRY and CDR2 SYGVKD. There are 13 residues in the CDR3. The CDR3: CAISASRVGEQFF. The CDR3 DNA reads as TGTGCCATCAGTGCGAGCAGGGTAGGAGAGCAGTTCTTC.

Here the CDR3 DNA reads TGTGCCAGTAGTCCCGGACAGGGGAACACTGAAGCTTTCTTT. It translates to CASSPGQGNTEAFF. V and J are TRBV19 and TRBJ1-1, with 8 positions matching TRBD1. Germline CDR1 reads LNHDA; CDR2 reads SQIVND (reference sequence). This CDR3 has 14 residues. Losses at the gene ends were 5 bases for V and 1 base for J; bases not matched to a gene: 3.

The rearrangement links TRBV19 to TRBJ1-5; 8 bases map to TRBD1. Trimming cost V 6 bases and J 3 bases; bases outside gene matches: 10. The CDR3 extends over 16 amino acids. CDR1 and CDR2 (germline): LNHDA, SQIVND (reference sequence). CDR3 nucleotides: TGTGCCAGTAGCTCCTTTGACAGGGGTTACAATCAGCCCCAGCATTTT. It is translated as CASSSFDRGYNQPQHF.

The CDR3 loop reads CASSPGHLNTGELFF. The CDR3 DNA reads TGTGCCAGCAGCCCCGGACACCTGAACACCGGGGAGCTGTTTTTT. The V gene is TRBV7-2, the J gene TRBJ2-2, with D possibly being TRBD1 (5 bases). The CDR3 has 15 amino acids. CDR1 is SGHTA, CDR2 FQGNSA, per germline. Trimming took off 5 bases at V and 1 base at J, with 11 bases between the two ends.

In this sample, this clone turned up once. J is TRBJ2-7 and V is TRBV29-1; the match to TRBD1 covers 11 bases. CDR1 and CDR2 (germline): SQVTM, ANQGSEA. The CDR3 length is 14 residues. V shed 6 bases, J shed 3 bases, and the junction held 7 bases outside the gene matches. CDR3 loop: CSVVDRGLGYEQYF. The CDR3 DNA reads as TGCAGCGTCGTGGACAGGGGGCTTGGCTACGAGCAGTACTTC.

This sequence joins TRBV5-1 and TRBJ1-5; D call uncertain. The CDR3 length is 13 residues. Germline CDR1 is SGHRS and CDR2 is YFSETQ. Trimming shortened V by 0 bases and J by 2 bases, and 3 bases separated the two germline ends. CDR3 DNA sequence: TGCGCCAGCAGCTTGGCCGGCAATCAGCCCCAGCATTTT. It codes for CASSLAGNQPQHF.

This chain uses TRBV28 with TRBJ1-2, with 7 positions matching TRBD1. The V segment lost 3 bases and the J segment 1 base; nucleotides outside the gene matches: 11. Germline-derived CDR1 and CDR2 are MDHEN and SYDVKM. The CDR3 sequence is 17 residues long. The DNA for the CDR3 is TGTGCCAGCAGTTTTTCGTTGACAGGGCCGTATAACTATGGCTACACCTTC. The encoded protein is CASSFSLTGPYNYGYTF.

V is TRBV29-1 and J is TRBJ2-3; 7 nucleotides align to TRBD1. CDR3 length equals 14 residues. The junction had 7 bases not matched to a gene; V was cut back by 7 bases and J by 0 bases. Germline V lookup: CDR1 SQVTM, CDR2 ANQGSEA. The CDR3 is CSARDSPSTDTQYF. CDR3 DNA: TGCAGCGCCCGGGACAGCCCTAGCACAGATACGCAGTATTTT.

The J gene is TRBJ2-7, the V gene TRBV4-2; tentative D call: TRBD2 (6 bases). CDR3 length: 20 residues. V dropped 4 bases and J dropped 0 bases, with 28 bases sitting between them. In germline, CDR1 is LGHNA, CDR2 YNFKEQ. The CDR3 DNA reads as TGTGCCAGCAGCCTAAGATCAGGGACTGACGCCTCTCCTAGCTCCTACGAGCAGTACTTC. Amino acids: CASSLRSGTDASPSSYEQYF.